A single sample gave rise to the 26 T cell receptor beta chains below, sequenced in a study of blood T cell repertoires in COVID-19. Measured with immunoSEQ multiplex PCR; TCRdb has only the in-frame clones, and not every one. The sample has 80,000 or so clones, approximately 78% seen once. The sample taken for sequencing was peripheral blood. The receptors were sampled from a woman between 55 and 75 years old with acute or convalescent COVID-19.

The chain links TRBV5-1 to TRBJ2-1, with 8 positions matching TRBD1. V lost 4 bases and J lost 7; bases outside the gene matches: 7. The CDR3 extends over 14 amino acids. Per the germline V gene, CDR1 is SGHRS and CDR2 is YFSETQ. Here the CDR3 reads CASSRGQGGNEQFF. The CDR3 nucleotides read TGCGCCAGCAGCCGAGGACAGGGTGGGAATGAGCAGTTCTTC. The complete variable domain, with remaining parts taken from reference TRBV5-1 and TRBJ2-1, reads KAGVTQTPRYLIKTRGQQVTLSCSPISGHRSVSWYQQTPGQGLQFLFEYFSETQRNKGNFPGRFSGRQFSNSRSEMNVSTLELGDSALYLCASSRGQGGNEQFFGPGTRLTVL.

The rearrangement links TRBV10-2 to TRBJ1-1; D not resolved. The germline V gene encodes CDR1 WSHSY and CDR2 SAAADI. The CDR3 extends over 13 amino acids. Trimming shortened V by 2 bases and J by 1 base, and 5 bases separated the two germline ends. CDR3 nucleotide sequence: TGCGCCAGCAGTGAGGTACAGAACACTGAAGCTTTCTTT. Residues: CASSEVQNTEAFF.

The chain links TRBV6-6 to TRBJ2-3; 8 bases map to TRBD1. The V gene's germline CDR1 is MNHNY and CDR2 SVGAGI (reference sequence). The CDR3 covers 14 residues. Trimming at V came to 8 bases and at J to 3 bases, leaving 7 bases not matched to a gene. CDR3 sequence (DNA): TGTGCCAGCGGAACAGGGGGTTCTACAGATACGCAGTATTTT. It encodes CASGTGGSTDTQYF.

The chain links TRBV30 to TRBJ2-5, with a weak D call TRBD1 (6 bases). The CDR3 loop spans 13 amino acids. CDR1 GTSNPN and CDR2 SVGIG come from the germline V gene (reference sequence). Trimming took off 0 bases at V and 1 base at J, with 6 bases between the two ends. The CDR3 sequence is CAWSVGAQETQYF. CDR3 sequence (DNA): TGTGCCTGGAGTGTGGGGGCCCAAGAGACCCAGTACTTC. Based on the CDR3 plus reference TRBV30 and TRBJ2-5, the full variable domain is SQTIHQWPATLVQPVGSPLSLECTVEGTSNPNLYWYRQAAGRGLQLLFYSVGIGQISSEVPQNLSASRPQDRQFILSSKKLLLSDSGFYLCAWSVGAQETQYFGPGTRLLVL.

The CDR3 DNA reads TGTGCCAGCAGGCCCCCACGGGTAGATACTGAAGCTTTCTTT. As protein: CASRPPRVDTEAFF. The chain is built from TRBV7-2 and TRBJ1-1; unclear D gene. Between the trimmed V and J ends, which lost 6 bases and 5 bases, there was a span of 16 bases. Looked up from germline, CDR1 is SGHTA and CDR2 is FQGNSA. The CDR3 consists of 14 residues.

This chain joins TRBV7-9 and TRBJ2-3; the D gene is possibly TRBD1 (5 bases). Deletions cut 3 bases from V and 5 bases from J, with 9 bases between. Germline values: CDR1 SEHNR, CDR2 FQNEAQ (reference sequence). CDR3 length: 13 amino acids. The chain's CDR3 is CASSFSQGDTQYF. Here the CDR3 DNA reads TGTGCCAGCAGCTTTTCTCAGGGAGATACGCAGTATTTT.

This chain uses TRBV6-5 with TRBJ1-2, with a tentative D call TRBD1 (6 bases). The V end lost 5 bases, the J end lost 7 bases, and 14 bases lay between the germline ends. The CDR3 has 13 residues. CDR1 MNHEY and CDR2 SVGAGI come from the germline V gene. The CDR3 spells CASSTHRDGGYTF. In DNA form, the CDR3 reads TGTGCCAGCAGTACACACAGGGATGGTGGCTACACCTTC.

The chain links TRBV5-3 to TRBJ1-2; 7 bases match TRBD1. TRBV5-3 is given ORF status, its function remaining uncertain. The V segment lost 0 bases and the J segment 2 bases; nucleotides outside the gene matches: 1. This CDR3 contains 14 residues. CDR3 bases: TGTGCCAGAAGCTTGGGACAGGGAAACTATGGCTACACCTTC. Translating gives CARSLGQGNYGYTF.

J is TRBJ1-1 and V is TRBV9; 8 bases align to TRBD1. The CDR3 length is 14 residues. CDR1 SGDLS and CDR2 YYNGEE come from the germline V gene. Trimming took 0 bases from V and 6 from J; bases not matched to a gene: 4. The CDR3 sequence is CASSVGAGGAEAFF. CDR3 bases: TGTGCCAGCAGCGTAGGGGCAGGGGGCGCTGAAGCTTTCTTT.

The chain couples TRBV7-2 to TRBJ2-3; 10 nucleotides agree with TRBD1. The CDR3 extends over 15 amino acids. J was trimmed by 3 bases and V by 3 bases; bases with no gene match: 3. Germline-derived CDR1 and CDR2 are SGHTA and FQGNSA. The chain's CDR3 is CASSFDRGLTDTQYF. CDR3 DNA sequence: TGTGCCAGCAGCTTCGACAGGGGGCTAACAGATACGCAGTATTTT.

This chain uses TRBV2 with TRBJ1-1; 7 bases agree with TRBD1. The ends lost 5 bases at V and 6 bases at J; junction bases unmatched: 6. The CDR3 loop spans 13 amino acids. The germline V gene encodes CDR1 SNHLY and CDR2 FYNNEI. The CDR3 sequence: CASSSQGVAEAFF. In DNA form, the CDR3 reads TGTGCCAGCAGTTCCCAGGGGGTCGCTGAAGCTTTCTTT.

Note on this clone: Other DNA sequences in this specimen translate into the identical CDR3. The V gene is TRBV6-1, the J gene TRBJ1-1, with D unclear. The V end was cut by 3 bases, the J end by 1 base, with 6 bases between. The CDR3 spans 13 residues. Germline CDR1 and CDR2: MNHNS and SASEGT. The CDR3 loop reads CASSDRGNTEAFF. As DNA, the CDR3 is TGTGCCAGCAGTGACAGAGGGAACACTGAAGCTTTCTTT.

The V call is TRBV6-2 or TRBV6-3, the J call TRBJ2-1; TRBD1 agrees at 7 bases. The trim removed 4 bases at V and 2 bases at J, leaving 2 bases unmatched. Germline V gene data show CDR1 as MNHEY and CDR2 as SVGEGT. The CDR3 totals 14 residues. CDR3 nucleotides: TGTGCCAGCAGTTTGGGACAGACCTACAATGAGCAGTTCTTC. The encoded protein is CASSLGQTYNEQFF.

This clone has ten or more counts. The chain couples TRBV30 to TRBJ2-7; 7 bases are shared with TRBD1. Germline-derived CDR1 and CDR2 are GTSNPN and SVGIG (reference sequence). The CDR3 covers 14 residues. V lost 3 bases and J lost 6; bases outside the gene matches: 11. The CDR3 loop reads CAWSLGGAGAEQYV. CDR3 in DNA: TGTGCCTGGAGCTTAGGGGGCGCAGGAGCCGAGCAGTACGTC.

V and J are TRBV19 and TRBJ1-5; 8 bases agree with TRBD1. CDR3 length: 17 amino acids. V shed 0 bases, J shed 6 bases, and the junction held 10 bases outside the gene matches. Germline V gene lookup returns CDR1 LNHDA and CDR2 SQIVND (reference sequence). Here the CDR3 reads CASSIDHQGAILQPQHF. The CDR3 region has the DNA TGTGCCAGTAGTATAGATCACCAGGGGGCCATCCTTCAGCCCCAGCATTTT.

This chain joins TRBV7-8 and TRBJ1-1; a weak D match, TRBD1 (5 bases). V was pared by 1 base and J by 4 bases, with 13 bases between. This CDR3 has 15 residues. Per the germline V gene, CDR1 is SGHVS and CDR2 is FQNEAQ. CDR3: CASSLVAGSRTEAFF. In DNA form, the CDR3 reads TGTGCCAGCAGCTTAGTGGCAGGGTCGCGCACTGAAGCTTTCTTT.

This clone came up once. The rearrangement joins TRBV6-5 to TRBJ2-3, with TRBD1 matching 8 bases. The V and J ends lost 0 bases and 2 bases, in that order; junction bases with no gene match: 4. The CDR3 loop spans 16 amino acids. The germline V gene has CDR1 MNHEY and CDR2 SVGAGI. The CDR3 region is CASSYSGQGATDTQYF. The DNA for the CDR3 is TGTGCCAGCAGTTACTCAGGACAGGGTGCCACAGATACGCAGTATTTT.

The chain uses TRBV30 and TRBJ2-7, with TRBD1 as a possible D gene (5 bases). The CDR3 runs to 12 residues. The germline V and J ends were trimmed by 2 bases and 3 bases, with 8 bases remaining between them. Germline values: CDR1 GTSNPN, CDR2 SVGIG (reference sequence). The CDR3 loop reads CAWSKTVYEQYF. The CDR3 nucleotides read TGTGCCTGGAGTAAGACAGTCTACGAGCAGTACTTC.

The rearrangement uses TRBV9 and TRBJ2-2; D is unclear. In germline, CDR1 is SGDLS, CDR2 YYNGEE. V shed 4 bases and J shed 0 bases, with 13 bases lying between them. The CDR3 spans 16 residues. The CDR3 protein is CASSYGAFANTGELFF. CDR3 bases: TGTGCCAGCAGCTACGGAGCGTTCGCGAACACCGGGGAGCTGTTTTTT.

This clone has only a few counts. The rearrangement joins TRBV12-5 to TRBJ2-6, with 9 bases identical to TRBD1. Germline V gives CDR1 LGHNT, CDR2 FRNRAP. The CDR3 covers 18 residues. V dropped 6 bases and J dropped 1; count of bases not matched to a gene: 10. CDR3 sequence (DNA): TGTGCTAGTGGCCCAACACCGGGACAGGGATCTGGGGCCAACGTCCTGACTTTC. Its protein product is CASGPTPGQGSGANVLTF. Variable domain in full (rest from reference TRBV12-5 and TRBJ2-6): DARVTQTPRHKVTEMGQEVTMRCQPILGHNTVFWYRQTMMQGLELLAYFRNRAPLDDSGMPKDRFSAEMPDATLATLKIQPSEPRDSAVYFCASGPTPGQGSGANVLTFGAGSRLTVL.

The chain joins TRBV3-1 (or the pseudogene TRBV3-2) to TRBJ1-2; D is unclear. There are 14 residues in the CDR3. Trimming took off 1 base at V and 7 bases at J, with 13 bases between the two ends. Per the germline V gene, CDR1 is LGHDT and CDR2 is YNNKEL (reference sequence). The CDR3: CASSQALSSSGYTF. CDR3 nucleotides: TGTGCCAGCAGCCAAGCGCTTAGTTCTAGTGGCTACACCTTC.

The table lists this clone with a few counts. The chain has TRBV15 and TRBJ2-1; 7 bases map to TRBD1. CDR1 and CDR2 (germline): LNHNV, YYDKDF (reference sequence). V was clipped by 4 bases and J by 9 bases; unmatched bases: 12. This CDR3 comprises 15 residues. CDR3 amino acids: CATSTSPPSGGEQFF. Written as DNA, the CDR3 is TGTGCCACCAGCACCTCGCCCCCATCAGGGGGTGAGCAGTTCTTC.

The rearrangement uses TRBV6-5 and TRBJ1-2; possibly TRBD1 for D (5 bases). CDR1 MNHEY and CDR2 SVGAGI come from the germline V gene. Trimming left V 9 bases short and J 1 base short, with 18 bases between. The CDR3 is made up of 15 amino acids. The CDR3 DNA is TGTGCCAGTACGTGGCAGCAGGGAAGTAACTATGGCTACACCTTC. This encodes CASTWQQGSNYGYTF.

The chain uses TRBV4-3 and TRBJ1-2; tentative D call: TRBD1 (6 bases). The CDR3 is 16 amino acids. CDR1 and CDR2 from the germline V gene are LGHNA and YSLEER. Deletions cut 6 bases from V and 4 bases from J, with 21 bases between. The chain's CDR3 is CASRGMTGQESYGYTF. The CDR3 nucleotides read TGCGCCAGCAGGGGGATGACGGGACAAGAAAGCTATGGCTACACCTTC.

This clone turned up a few times. The V gene is TRBV5-1, the J gene TRBJ1-1; 8 bases line up with TRBD1. CDR1 is SGHRS and CDR2 is YFSETQ in the germline V gene. Trimming removed 4 bases from V and 7 bases from J; junction bases left unmatched: 15. The CDR3 sequence is 16 residues long. DNA for the CDR3: TGCGCCAGCAGCCCCCAAAGGACAGGGATCATCGATGAAGCTTTCTTT. Residues: CASSPQRTGIIDEAFF. Filled out from reference TRBV5-1 and TRBJ1-1, the complete variable domain reads KAGVTQTPRYLIKTRGQQVTLSCSPISGHRSVSWYQQTPGQGLQFLFEYFSETQRNKGNFPGRFSGRQFSNSRSEMNVSTLELGDSALYLCASSPQRTGIIDEAFFGQGTRLTVV.

The rearrangement links TRBV7-2 to TRBJ1-2; D is ambiguous. Deletions cut 4 bases from V and 7 bases from J, with 10 bases between. Per the germline V gene, CDR1 is SGHTA and CDR2 is FQGNSA. This CDR3 region has 12 residues. CDR3 protein: CASSWESRGYTF. The DNA for the CDR3 is TGTGCCAGCAGCTGGGAGTCTCGTGGCTACACCTTC.